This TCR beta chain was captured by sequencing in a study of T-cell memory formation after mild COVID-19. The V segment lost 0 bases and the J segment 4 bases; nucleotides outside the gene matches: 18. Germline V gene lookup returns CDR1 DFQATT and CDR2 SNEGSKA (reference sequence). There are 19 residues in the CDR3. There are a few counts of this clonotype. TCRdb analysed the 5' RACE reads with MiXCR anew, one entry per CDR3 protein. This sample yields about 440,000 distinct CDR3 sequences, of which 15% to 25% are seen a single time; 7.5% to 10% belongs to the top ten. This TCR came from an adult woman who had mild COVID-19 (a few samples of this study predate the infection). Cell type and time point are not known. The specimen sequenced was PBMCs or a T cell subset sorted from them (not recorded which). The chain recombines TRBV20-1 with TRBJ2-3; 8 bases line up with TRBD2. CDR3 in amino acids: CSARDPRGFQREIADTQYF. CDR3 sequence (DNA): TGCAGTGCTAGAGATCCCCGGGGGTTTCAGCGGGAGATAGCAGATACGCAGTATTTT.